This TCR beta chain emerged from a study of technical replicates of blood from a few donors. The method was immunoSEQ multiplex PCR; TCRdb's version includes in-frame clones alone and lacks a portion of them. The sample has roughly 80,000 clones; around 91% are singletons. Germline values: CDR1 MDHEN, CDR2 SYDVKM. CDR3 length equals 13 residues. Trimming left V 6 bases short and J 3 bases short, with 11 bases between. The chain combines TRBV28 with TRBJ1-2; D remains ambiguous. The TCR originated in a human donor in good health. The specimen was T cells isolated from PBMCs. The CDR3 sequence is CASSPGYHYGYTF. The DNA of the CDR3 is TGTGCCAGCAGCCCGGGTTACCACTATGGCTACACCTTC.